Here is one T cell receptor beta chain with its context. As yet, its antigen is unknown. While the first cohort had 700 or so subjects, the donors belonged to the separate validation cohort of roughly 120 subjects. Profiled with immunoSEQ multiplex PCR; TCRdb holds only in-frame clones, not every one. Found here are some 240,000 clones, around four fifths of them singletons; the top ten hold around 5.6%. This entry comes from a study of cytomegalovirus exposure and HLA in healthy donors. In the study overall: The same platform used for the 666 first-cohort repertoires was also used for the 95 to 150 validation repertoires, as a later analysis reported. Study-wide results and caveats: Reported results showed that the classifier diagnosed cytomegalovirus status with high specificity and sensitivity. Some public TCRs appeared in many individuals, while most sequences were rare.

CDR1 and CDR2 from the germline V gene are GTSNPN and SVGIG (reference sequence). The CDR3 totals 14 residues. The ends were cut back, 3 bases at V and 6 bases at J, with 12 bases in the middle. The sequence derives from a young woman in good health and CMV-seronegative. The V gene is TRBV30, the J gene TRBJ1-6; D possibly corresponds to TRBD1 (5 bases). Sample: PBMCs. This CDR3 reads CAWSLTETNSPLHF. The DNA of the CDR3 is TGTGCCTGGAGCCTGACAGAAACTAATTCACCCCTCCACTTT. The full variable domain, with the rest looked up from reference TRBV30 and TRBJ1-6, is SQTIHQWPATLVQPVGSPLSLECTVEGTSNPNLYWYRQAAGRGLQLLFYSVGIGQISSEVPQNLSASRPQDRQFILSSKKLLLSDSGFYLCAWSLTETNSPLHFGNGTRLTVT.